These 5 T cell receptor beta chains were sequenced from one sample in a study of early T cells in non-severe SARS-CoV-2 infection. MiXCR was run by TCRdb on the 5' RACE reads, yielding one entry per CDR3 protein. The data show about 71,000 distinct CDR3 sequences, with under 15% seen just once and 2.5% to 3% held by the top ten. This specimen consisted of whole blood, obtained at baseline. Receptors were obtained from an adult who was a healthcare worker with PCR-confirmed SARS-CoV-2 infection or an uninfected control (not recorded which).

This clonotype has only a few counts. The chain employs TRBV14 and TRBJ2-1; D might be TRBD1 (6 bases). Germline V gene lookup returns CDR1 SGHDN and CDR2 FVKESK. The V and J ends lost 4 bases and 5 bases respectively, with 15 bases between them. The CDR3 is 15 amino acids. CDR3 nucleotides: TGTGCCAGCAGCCCTGCGGACAGAGAGAACAATGAGCAGTTCTTC. This translates into CASSPADRENNEQFF.

This clonotype was seen at least ten times. This chain connects TRBV5-4 to TRBJ2-2; D is undetermined. The CDR3 spans 12 residues. CDR1 is SGHNT and CDR2 is YYREEE in the germline V gene (reference sequence). Trimming shortened V by 4 bases and J by 7 bases, and 8 bases separated the two germline ends. CDR3 in amino acids: CASSTWDGELFF. In DNA form, the CDR3 reads TGTGCCAGCAGCACTTGGGACGGGGAGCTGTTTTTT.

V is TRBV20-1 and J is TRBJ1-2; D is unclear. The CDR3 runs to 13 residues. V lost 5 bases, J lost 2 bases, and 12 bases lay in between. CDR1 and CDR2 from the germline V gene are DFQATT and SNEGSKA (reference sequence). The DNA for the CDR3 is TGCAGTGCTGGGAGCACCGTAAACTATGGCTACACCTTC. Translated, it gives CSAGSTVNYGYTF.

This clonotype was picked up a small number of times. The chain is built from TRBV12-3 or TRBV12-4 and TRBJ1-1, with 8 bases identical to TRBD1. There are 14 residues in the CDR3. J was trimmed by 3 bases and V by 5 bases; bases with no gene match: 5. CDR3 nucleotide sequence: TGTGCCAGCAGTCCACAGGGGGGATACACTGAAGCTTTCTTT. This codes for CASSPQGGYTEAFF.

J is TRBJ1-4 and V is TRBV5-5; 10 bases match TRBD1. The CDR3 consists of 16 residues. Losses at the gene ends were 3 bases for V and 6 bases for J; bases not matched to a gene: 8. Germline V CDR1 and CDR2: SGHKS, YYEKEE (reference sequence). CDR3 nucleotide sequence: TGTGCCAGCAGCTCTATCCCCGGGACAGGGGATGAAAAACTGTTTTTT. Translating it yields CASSSIPGTGDEKLFF.